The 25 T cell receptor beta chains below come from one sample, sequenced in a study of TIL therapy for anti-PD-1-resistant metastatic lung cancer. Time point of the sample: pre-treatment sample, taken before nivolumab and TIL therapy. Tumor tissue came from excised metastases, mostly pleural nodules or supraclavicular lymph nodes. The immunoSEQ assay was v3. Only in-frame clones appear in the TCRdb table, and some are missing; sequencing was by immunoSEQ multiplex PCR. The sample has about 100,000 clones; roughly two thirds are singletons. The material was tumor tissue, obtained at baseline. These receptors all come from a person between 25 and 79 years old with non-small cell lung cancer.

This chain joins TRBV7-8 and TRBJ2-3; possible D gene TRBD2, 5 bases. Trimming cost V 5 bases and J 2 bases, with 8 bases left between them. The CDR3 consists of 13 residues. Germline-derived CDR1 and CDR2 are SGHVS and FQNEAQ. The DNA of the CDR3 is TGTGCCAGCAGCGCCGGGGTCACAGATACGCAGTATTTT. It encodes CASSAGVTDTQYF.

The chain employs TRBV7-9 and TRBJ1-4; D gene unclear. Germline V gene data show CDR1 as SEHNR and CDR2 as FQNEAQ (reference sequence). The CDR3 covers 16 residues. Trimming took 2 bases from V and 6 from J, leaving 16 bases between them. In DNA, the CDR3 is TGTGCCAGCAGCTTAAAAGGGTCTGGCCACCATGAAAAACTGTTTTTT. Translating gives CASSLKGSGHHEKLFF.

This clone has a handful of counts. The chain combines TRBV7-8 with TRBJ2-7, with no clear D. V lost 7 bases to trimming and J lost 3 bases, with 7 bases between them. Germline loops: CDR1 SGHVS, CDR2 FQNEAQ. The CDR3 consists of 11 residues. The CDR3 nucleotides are TGTGCCAGCAAAACCAACTACGAGCAGTACTTC. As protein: CASKTNYEQYF.

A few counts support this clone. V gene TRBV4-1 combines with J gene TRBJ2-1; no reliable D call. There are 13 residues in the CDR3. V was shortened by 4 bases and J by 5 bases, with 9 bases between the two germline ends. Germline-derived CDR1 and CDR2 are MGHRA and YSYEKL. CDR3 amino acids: CASSPFLHNEQFF. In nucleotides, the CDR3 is TGCGCCAGCAGCCCGTTTCTGCACAATGAGCAGTTCTTC.

In nucleotides, the CDR3 is TGTGCCAGCAGCCCTGGGACCAACACAGATACGCAGTATTTT. Its translation is CASSPGTNTDTQYF. The V gene is TRBV7-9, the J gene TRBJ2-3, with D perhaps being TRBD1 or TRBD2 (5 bases each). The CDR3 length is 14 residues. Trimming removed 5 bases from V and 2 bases from J, with 11 bases in between. CDR1 is SEHNR and CDR2 is FQNEAQ in the germline V gene (reference sequence).

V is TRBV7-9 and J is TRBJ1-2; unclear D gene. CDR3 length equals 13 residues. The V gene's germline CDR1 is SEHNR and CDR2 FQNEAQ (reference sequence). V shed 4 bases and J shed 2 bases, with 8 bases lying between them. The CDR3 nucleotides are TGTGCCAGCAGCTCAGAACTCAACTATGGCTACACCTTC. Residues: CASSSELNYGYTF.

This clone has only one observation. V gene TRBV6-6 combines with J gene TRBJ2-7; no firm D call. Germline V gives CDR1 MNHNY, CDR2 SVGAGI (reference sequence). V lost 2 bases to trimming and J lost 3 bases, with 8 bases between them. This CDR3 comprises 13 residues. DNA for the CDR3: TGTGCCAGCAGTTACGAACAGTTCTACGAGCAGTACTTC. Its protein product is CASSYEQFYEQYF.

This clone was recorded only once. The CDR3 bases are TGTGCCAGCAGACCCTTGGATCAGCCCCAGCATTTT. Translated: CASRPLDQPQHF. The chain has TRBV28 and TRBJ1-5; D gene unclear. The CDR3 length is 12 residues. V dropped 6 bases and J dropped 5 bases, with 8 bases sitting between them. CDR1 is MDHEN, CDR2 SYDVKM, per germline.

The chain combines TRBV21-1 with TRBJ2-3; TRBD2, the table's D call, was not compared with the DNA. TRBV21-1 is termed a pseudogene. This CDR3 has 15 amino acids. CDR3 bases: TGTGCCAGCACCCGGACTAGCGGGAGGAAAGATACGCAGTATTTT. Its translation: CASTRTSGRKDTQYF.

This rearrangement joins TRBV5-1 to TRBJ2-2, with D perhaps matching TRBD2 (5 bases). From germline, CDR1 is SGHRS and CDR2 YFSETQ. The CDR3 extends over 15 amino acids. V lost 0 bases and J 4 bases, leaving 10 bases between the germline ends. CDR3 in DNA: TGCGCCAGCAGCTTGGATCCTAGCAGCACCGGGGAGCTGTTTTTT. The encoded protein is CASSLDPSSTGELFF.

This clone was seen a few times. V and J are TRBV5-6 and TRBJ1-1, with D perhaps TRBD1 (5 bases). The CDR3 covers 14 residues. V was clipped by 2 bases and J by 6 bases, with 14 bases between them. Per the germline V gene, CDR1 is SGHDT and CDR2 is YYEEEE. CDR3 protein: CASSFGVRDSEAFF. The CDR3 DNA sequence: TGTGCCAGCAGCTTTGGAGTGAGGGACTCTGAAGCTTTCTTT.

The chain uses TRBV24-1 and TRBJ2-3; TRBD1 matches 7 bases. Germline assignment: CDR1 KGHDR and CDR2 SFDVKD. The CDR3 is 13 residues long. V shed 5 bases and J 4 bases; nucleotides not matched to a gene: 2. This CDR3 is CATSGTGADTQYF. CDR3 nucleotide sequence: TGTGCCACCAGTGGTACAGGGGCAGATACGCAGTATTTT.

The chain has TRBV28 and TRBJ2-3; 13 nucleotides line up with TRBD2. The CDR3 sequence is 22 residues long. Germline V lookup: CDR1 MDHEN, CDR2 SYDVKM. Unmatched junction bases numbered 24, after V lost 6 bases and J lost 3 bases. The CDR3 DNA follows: TGTGCCAGCAGCCTAGAAACAGTTACCGGGACTAGCGGGATGAAGGAGACAGATACGCAGTATTTT. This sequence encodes CASSLETVTGTSGMKETDTQYF. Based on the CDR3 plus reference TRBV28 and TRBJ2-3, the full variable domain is DVKVTQSSRYLVKRTGEKVFLECVQDMDHENMFWYRQDPGLGLRLIYFSYDVKMKEKGDIPEGYSVSREKKERFSLILESASTNQTSMYLCASSLETVTGTSGMKETDTQYFGPGTRLTVL.

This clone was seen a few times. The CDR3 DNA is TGTGCCAGCTCACCAGACCAGGGGAATTCACCCCTCCACTTT. The encoded protein is CASSPDQGNSPLHF. The gene calls are TRBV18 and TRBJ1-6, with D perhaps TRBD1 (6 bases). Germline V CDR1 and CDR2: KGHSH, LQKENI. V shed 2 bases and J shed 7 bases, with 9 bases lying between them. The CDR3 has 14 amino acids. Together with reference TRBV18 and TRBJ1-6, the CDR3 gives the full variable domain: NAGVMQNPRHLVRRRGQEARLRCSPMKGHSHVYWYRQLPEEGLKFMVYLQKENIIDESGMPKERFSAEFPKEGPSILRIQQVVRGDSAAYFCASSPDQGNSPLHFGNGTRLTVT.

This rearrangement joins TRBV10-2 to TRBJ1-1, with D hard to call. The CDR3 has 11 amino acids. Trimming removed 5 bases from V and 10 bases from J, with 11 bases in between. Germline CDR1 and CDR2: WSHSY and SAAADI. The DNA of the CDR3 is TGCGCCAGCAGTTCCCAGGCTATAGCTTTCTTT. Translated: CASSSQAIAFF.

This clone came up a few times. Written as DNA, the CDR3 is TGTGCCAGCAGTTCGTCCAGGTACTCCTACGAGCAGTACTTC. The encoded protein is CASSSSRYSYEQYF. The gene calls are TRBV2 and TRBJ2-7; D is undetermined. There are 14 residues in the CDR3. V dropped 5 bases and J dropped 0 bases, with 11 bases sitting between them. Germline CDR1 SNHLY, CDR2 FYNNEI.

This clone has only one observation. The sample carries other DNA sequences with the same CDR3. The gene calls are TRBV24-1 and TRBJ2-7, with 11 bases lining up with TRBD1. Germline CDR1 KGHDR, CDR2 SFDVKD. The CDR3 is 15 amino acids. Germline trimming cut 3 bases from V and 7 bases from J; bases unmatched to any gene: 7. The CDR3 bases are TGTGCCACCAGTGATCCGCGGACAGGGGGCCGGGAGCAGTACTTC. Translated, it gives CATSDPRTGGREQYF.

CDR3 sequence: CASSLGTGNQPQHF. The CDR3 DNA follows: TGTGCCAGCAGCTTGGGGACAGGGAATCAGCCCCAGCATTTT. The gene calls are TRBV7-2 and TRBJ1-5, with 9 nucleotides matching TRBD1. This CDR3 is built from 14 residues. Germline CDR1 reads SGHTA; CDR2 reads FQGNSA. V lost 3 bases to trimming and J lost 4 bases; unmatched junction nucleotides: 1.

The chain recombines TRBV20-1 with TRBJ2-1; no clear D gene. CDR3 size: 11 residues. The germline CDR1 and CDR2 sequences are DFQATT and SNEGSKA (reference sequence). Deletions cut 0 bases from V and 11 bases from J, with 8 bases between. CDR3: CSARDSYQQFF. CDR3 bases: TGCAGTGCTAGAGATTCCTACCAGCAGTTCTTC.

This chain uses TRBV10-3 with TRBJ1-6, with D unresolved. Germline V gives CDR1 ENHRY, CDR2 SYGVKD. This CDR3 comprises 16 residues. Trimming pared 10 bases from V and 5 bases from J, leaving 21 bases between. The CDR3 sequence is CATPPRGKKDNSPLHF. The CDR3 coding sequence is TGTGCCACCCCCCCGCGGGGTAAGAAGGATAATTCACCCCTCCACTTT.

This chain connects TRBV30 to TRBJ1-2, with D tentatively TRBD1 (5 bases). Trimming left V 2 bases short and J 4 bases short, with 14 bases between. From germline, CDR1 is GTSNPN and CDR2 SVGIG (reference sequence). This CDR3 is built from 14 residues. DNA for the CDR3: TGTGCCTGGAGTACTCTCGACAGTTTCTATGGCTACACCTTC. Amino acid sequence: CAWSTLDSFYGYTF.

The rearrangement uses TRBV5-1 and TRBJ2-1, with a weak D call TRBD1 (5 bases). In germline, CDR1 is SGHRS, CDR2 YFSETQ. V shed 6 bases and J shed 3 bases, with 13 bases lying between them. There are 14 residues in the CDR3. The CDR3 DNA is TGCGCCAGCATCGGCAGGGATGACTACAATGAGCAGTTCTTC. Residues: CASIGRDDYNEQFF.

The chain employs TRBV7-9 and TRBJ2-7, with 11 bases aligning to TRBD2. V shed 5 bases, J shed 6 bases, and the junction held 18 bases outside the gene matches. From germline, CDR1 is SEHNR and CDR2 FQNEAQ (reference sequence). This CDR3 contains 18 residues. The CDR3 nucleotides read TGTGCCAGCAGCCCATCAGGGAGGGCTAGCGGGAGGTCGAGCGAGCAGTACTTC. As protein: CASSPSGRASGRSSEQYF.

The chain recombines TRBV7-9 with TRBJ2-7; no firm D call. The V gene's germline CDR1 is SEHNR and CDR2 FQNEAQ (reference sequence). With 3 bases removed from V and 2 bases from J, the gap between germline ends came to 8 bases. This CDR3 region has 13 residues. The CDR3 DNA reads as TGTGCCAGCAGCTTCCACGGTGCCTACGAGCAGTACTTC. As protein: CASSFHGAYEQYF.

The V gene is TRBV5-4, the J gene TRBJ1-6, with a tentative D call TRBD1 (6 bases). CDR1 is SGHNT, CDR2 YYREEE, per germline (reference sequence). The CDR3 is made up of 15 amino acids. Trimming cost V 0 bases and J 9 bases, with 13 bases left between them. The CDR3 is CASSLDRVMGSPLHF. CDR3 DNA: TGTGCCAGCAGCTTGGACAGGGTAATGGGTTCACCCCTCCACTTT.